This TCR beta chain was sequenced for a study of blood T cell repertoires in COVID-19. Study background: Whether acute or convalescent, the COVID-19 samples came from the United States, Italy and Spain. Sources were T cells, B-cell-depleted T cells, or PBMCs; the material itself was cDNA or gDNA.

Looked up from germline, CDR1 is MNHEY and CDR2 is SMNVEV (reference sequence). The CDR3 consists of 14 residues. V shed 7 bases and J 6 bases; nucleotides not matched to a gene: 8. Original methodology: Nucleated cell counts were estimated from reference gene primer amplification. Here immunoSEQ multiplex PCR was the method, and the copy in TCRdb shows in-frame clones only, minus some. V, J and clone size are taken as reported in that table, and D and trimming were inferred from the DNA itself. The sample consists of about 81,000 clones, roughly 76% of them appearing once. J is TRBJ2-2 and V is TRBV27, with TRBD1 identical over 7 bases. Sequenced: peripheral blood. The TCR originated in a woman in her forties or fifties with acute or convalescent COVID-19. The CDR3 protein is CASNKGARAGELFF. The CDR3 DNA sequence: TGTGCCAGCAACAAGGGGGCCCGGGCCGGGGAGCTGTTTTTT.